The 8 T cell receptor beta chains in this list originate from one sample, sequenced in a study of cytomegalovirus exposure and HLA in healthy donors. Primers for the PCR totalled 60 Vbeta and 13 Jbeta. Clones were read by immunoSEQ multiplex PCR, and TCRdb kept only the in-frame ones, dropping some. Of around 200,000 clones listed, 60% to 85% are singletons. The material sequenced was PBMCs. These TCRs come from a female donor in good health and CMV-seronegative.

The chain combines TRBV9 with TRBJ1-2, with unresolved D. CDR3 size: 13 residues. Trimming left V 0 bases short and J 8 bases short, with 11 bases between. Per germline, CDR1 SGDLS and CDR2 YYNGEE. The CDR3 DNA reads TGTGCCAGCAGCGTAGAAATGGCTGGCGGCTACACCTTC. Translated: CASSVEMAGGYTF.

With respect to this clone: One end of the junction varies from germline; a read error may be responsible. The V gene is TRBV19, the J gene TRBJ1-5, with 8 nucleotides matching TRBD1. The CDR3 sequence is 14 residues long. In germline, CDR1 is LNHDA, CDR2 SQIVND (reference sequence). CDR3 bases: TGTGCCAGTAGTACACAGGGGGGTACTCAGCTCCAGCATTTT. This gives the protein CASSTQGGTQLQHF.

This clone was seen only once. The V call is TRBV4-3, the J call TRBJ1-1; 9 positions match TRBD1. Germline V lookup: CDR1 LGHNA, CDR2 YSLEER. CDR3 length equals 15 residues. The trim removed 0 bases at V and 4 bases at J, leaving 3 bases unmatched. The chain's CDR3 is CASSQETGGITEAFF. CDR3 coding DNA: TGCGCCAGCAGCCAAGAGACAGGGGGGATCACTGAAGCTTTCTTT.

J is TRBJ1-3 and V is TRBV28, with D possibly matching TRBD1 (6 bases). V was shortened by 6 bases and J by 1 base, with 10 bases between the two germline ends. Germline V gives CDR1 MDHEN, CDR2 SYDVKM. CDR3 length: 14 residues. The CDR3 spells CASRGDISGNTIYF. The CDR3 DNA is TGTGCCAGCAGGGGGGACATATCTGGAAACACCATATATTTT.

The chain uses TRBV25-1 and TRBJ1-1; no clear D. Germline values: CDR1 MGHDK, CDR2 SYGVNS. With 5 bases removed from V and 7 bases from J, the gap between germline ends came to 8 bases. The CDR3 runs to 11 residues. CDR3 nucleotide sequence: TGTGCCAGCAGTCGTGGGAGTGAAGCTTTCTTT. The encoded protein is CASSRGSEAFF.

V gene TRBV27 combines with J gene TRBJ2-2; D is possibly TRBD1 (5 bases). This CDR3 contains 13 residues. Per germline, CDR1 MNHEY and CDR2 SMNVEV (reference sequence). V was pared by 3 bases and J by 6 bases, with 8 bases between. CDR3 region: CASSFLRAGELFF. For the CDR3, the DNA is TGTGCCAGCAGTTTCCTCAGGGCCGGGGAGCTGTTTTTT.

This chain connects TRBV27 to TRBJ1-1; D call uncertain. This CDR3 has 15 amino acids. The V gene's germline CDR1 is MNHEY and CDR2 SMNVEV (reference sequence). V was pared by 2 bases and J by 5 bases, with 15 bases between. In nucleotides, the CDR3 is TGTGCCAGCAGTTTAGCCCAGGCCCCGATGACTGAAGCTTTCTTT. It is translated as CASSLAQAPMTEAFF.

The chain joins TRBV19 to TRBJ2-1; 7 bases fit TRBD2. V was clipped by 6 bases and J by 9 bases; unmatched bases: 5. The CDR3 runs 12 residues. CDR1 is LNHDA, CDR2 SQIVND, per germline (reference sequence). This chain's CDR3 is CASRTPGGEQFF. The DNA of the CDR3 is TGTGCCAGTAGGACCCCGGGGGGTGAGCAGTTCTTC.